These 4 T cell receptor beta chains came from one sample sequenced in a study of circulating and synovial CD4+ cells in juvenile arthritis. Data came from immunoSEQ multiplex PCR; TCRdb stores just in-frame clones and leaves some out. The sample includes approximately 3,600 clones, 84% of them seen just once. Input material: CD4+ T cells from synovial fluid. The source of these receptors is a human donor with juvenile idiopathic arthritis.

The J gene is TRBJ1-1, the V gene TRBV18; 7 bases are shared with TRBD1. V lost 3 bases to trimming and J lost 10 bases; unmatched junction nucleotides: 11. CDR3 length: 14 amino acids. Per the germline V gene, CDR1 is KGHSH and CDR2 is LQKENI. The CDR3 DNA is TGTGCCAGCTCACCGCCGGGACAGAGAACTTCAGCTTTCTTT. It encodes CASSPPGQRTSAFF.

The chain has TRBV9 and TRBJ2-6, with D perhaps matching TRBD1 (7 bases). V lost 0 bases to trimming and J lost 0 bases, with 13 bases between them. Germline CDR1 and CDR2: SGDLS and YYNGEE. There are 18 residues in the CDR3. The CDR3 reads CASSVVGGQSSGANVLTF. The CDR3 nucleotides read TGTGCCAGCAGCGTAGTCGGGGGACAGAGCTCTGGGGCCAACGTCCTGACTTTC. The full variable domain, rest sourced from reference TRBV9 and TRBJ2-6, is DSGVTQTPKHLITATGQRVTLRCSPRSGDLSVYWYQQSLDQGLQFLIQYYNGEERAKGNILERFSAQQFPDLHSELNLSSLELGDSALYFCASSVVGGQSSGANVLTFGAGSRLTVL.

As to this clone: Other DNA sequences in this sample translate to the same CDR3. CDR3 nucleotide sequence: TGTGCCTGGAGCGCCCTGACTAGCGGGAGGGGTTTCTCCTACGAGCAGTACTTC. Residues: CAWSALTSGRGFSYEQYF. The gene calls are TRBV30 and TRBJ2-7; 14 positions agree with TRBD2. In germline, CDR1 is GTSNPN, CDR2 SVGIG (reference sequence). The V gene end was trimmed by 3 bases and the J gene end by 0 bases; junction bases not matched to a gene: 10. CDR3 length: 18 amino acids.

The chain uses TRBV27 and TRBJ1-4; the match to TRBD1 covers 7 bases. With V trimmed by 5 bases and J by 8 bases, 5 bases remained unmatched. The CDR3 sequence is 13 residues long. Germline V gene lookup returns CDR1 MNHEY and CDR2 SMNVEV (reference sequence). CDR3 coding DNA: TGTGCCAGCAGTAAAGGGACAGAAGAAAAACTGTTTTTT. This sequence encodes CASSKGTEEKLFF.